The 13 T cell receptor beta chains reported below all come from one sample, sequenced in a study of blood T cell repertoires in COVID-19. Sequencing was performed with immunoSEQ multiplex PCR; in TCRdb, only in-frame clones are kept and a portion is missing. Of around 230,000 clones detected, roughly 88% appear once; the ten largest clones hold 25% to 35%. Sequencing input: peripheral blood. These receptors were taken from a man aged 35 to 55 with acute or convalescent COVID-19.

V gene TRBV7-2 combines with J gene TRBJ1-1; D possibly corresponds to TRBD1 (6 bases). CDR3 length: 14 amino acids. CDR1 is SGHTA, CDR2 FQGNSA, per germline. Deletions cut 5 bases from V and 5 bases from J, with 15 bases between. CDR3 sequence reads: CASSPQRGRTEAFF. In nucleotides, the CDR3 is TGTGCCAGCAGCCCACAAAGGGGGAGAACTGAAGCTTTCTTT.

The chain carries TRBV2 and TRBJ2-7; 8 bases match TRBD1. The V gene end was trimmed by 2 bases and the J gene end by 4 bases; junction bases not matched to a gene: 7. This CDR3 is 15 amino acids long. CDR1 is SNHLY and CDR2 is FYNNEI in the germline V gene. CDR3 in DNA: TGTGCCAGCAGTGAATCACAGGGGGTTGGTTACGAGCAGTACTTC. Its protein is CASSESQGVGYEQYF.

The chain carries TRBV6-6 and TRBJ1-1; a weak D match, TRBD1 (5 bases). CDR3 length equals 15 residues. The germline V gene encodes CDR1 MNHNY and CDR2 SVGAGI (reference sequence). Between the trimmed V and J ends, which lost 2 bases and 1 base, there was a span of 11 bases. CDR3 nucleotides: TGTGCCAGCAGTTACGTGGGGCAGGGGAACACTGAAGCTTTCTTT. Translation: CASSYVGQGNTEAFF.

The chain joins TRBV2 to TRBJ2-1; a weak D match, TRBD2 (6 bases). Trimming took 5 bases from V and 10 from J, leaving 15 bases between them. CDR3 size: 13 residues. CDR1 SNHLY and CDR2 FYNNEI come from the germline V gene. The CDR3 region has the DNA TGTGCCAGCAGTCTGGCGGGATGGGGGGAGCAGTTCTTC. Encoded protein: CASSLAGWGEQFF. The complete variable domain, with remaining parts taken from reference TRBV2 and TRBJ2-1, reads EPEVTQTPSHQVTQMGQEVILRCVPISNHLYFYWYRQILGQKVEFLVSFYNNEISEKSEIFDDQFSVERPDGSNFTLKIRSTKLEDSAMYFCASSLAGWGEQFFGPGTRLTVL.

This sequence joins TRBV18 and TRBJ1-6; the D is unclear. V lost 1 base, J lost 14 bases, and 12 bases lay in between. CDR3 length: 13 residues. Germline V CDR1 and CDR2: KGHSH, LQKENI. Here the CDR3 DNA reads TGTGCCAGCTCACCACGAGAGAGTACCACCCTCCACTTT. Amino acids: CASSPRESTTLHF.

V gene TRBV15 combines with J gene TRBJ2-5, with D tentatively TRBD2 (5 bases). The germline V and J ends were trimmed by 0 bases and 2 bases, with 10 bases remaining between them. The CDR3 has 15 amino acids. CDR1 and CDR2 from the germline V gene are LNHNV and YYDKDF (reference sequence). CDR3 amino acids: CATSRDRTGQETQYF. The CDR3 DNA is TGTGCCACCAGCAGAGATAGGACTGGGCAAGAGACCCAGTACTTC. Combining the CDR3 with reference TRBV15 and TRBJ2-5 gives the whole variable domain DAMVIQNPRYQVTQFGKPVTLSCSQTLNHNVMYWYQQKSSQAPKLLFHYYDKDFNNEADTPDNFQSRRPNTSFCFLDIRSPGLGDTAMYLCATSRDRTGQETQYFGPGTRLLVL.

The gene calls are TRBV18 and TRBJ1-3; D unresolved. In germline, CDR1 is KGHSH, CDR2 LQKENI. CDR3 size: 16 residues. Trimming shortened V by 2 bases and J by 4 bases, and 15 bases separated the two germline ends. The CDR3 reads CASSPSSDQNGNTIYF. The CDR3 DNA sequence: TGTGCCAGCTCACCAAGCAGCGACCAGAACGGAAACACCATATATTTT.

The chain has TRBV5-4 and TRBJ2-1; 7 positions agree with TRBD2. Germline trimming cut 0 bases from V and 6 bases from J; bases unmatched to any gene: 6. Germline V CDR1 and CDR2: SGHNT, YYREEE (reference sequence). The CDR3 sequence is 15 residues long. For the CDR3, the DNA is TGTGCCAGCAGCTTGGATCAGACTAGCAGCAATGAGCAGTTCTTC. Protein sequence: CASSLDQTSSNEQFF. The whole variable domain, filled in from reference TRBV5-4 and TRBJ2-1, reads ETGVTQSPTHLIKTRGQQVTLRCSSQSGHNTVSWYQQALGQGPQFIFQYYREEENGRGNFPPRFSGLQFPNYSSELNVNALELDDSALYLCASSLDQTSSNEQFFGPGTRLTVL.

The chain uses TRBV7-2 and TRBJ1-2; 7 nucleotides match TRBD1. The V segment lost 5 bases and the J segment 4 bases; nucleotides outside the gene matches: 7. The CDR3 is made up of 14 amino acids. Germline-derived CDR1 and CDR2 are SGHTA and FQGNSA. CDR3 coding DNA: TGTGCCAGCAGCAGGGACAGAGGCCCCTATGGCTACACCTTC. Translation: CASSRDRGPYGYTF. Combining the CDR3 with reference TRBV7-2 and TRBJ1-2 gives the whole variable domain GAGVSQSPSNKVTEKGKDVELRCDPISGHTALYWYRQSLGQGLEFLIYFQGNSAPDKSGLPSDRFSAERTGGSVSTLTIQRTQQEDSAVYLCASSRDRGPYGYTFGSGTRLTVV.

V gene TRBV7-9 combines with J gene TRBJ1-3; TRBD1 matches at 7 bases. V was clipped by 4 bases and J by 0 bases; unmatched bases: 9. This CDR3 has 17 amino acids. CDR1 SEHNR and CDR2 FQNEAQ come from the germline V gene (reference sequence). CDR3 DNA sequence: TGTGCCAGCAGCTACCCCGGGACAGTGAGCTCTGGAAACACCATATATTTT. Its translation: CASSYPGTVSSGNTIYF.

V is TRBV6-2 or TRBV6-3 and J is TRBJ2-2; 13 bases match TRBD2. J lost 5 bases, V lost 5 bases, and 8 bases had no gene match. This CDR3 spans 17 amino acids. Germline lookup yields CDR1 MNHEY and CDR2 SVGEGT. The DNA of the CDR3 is TGTGCCAGCAGTACCTGGACTAGCGGGAGAGGAACCGGGGAGCTGTTTTTT. It is translated as CASSTWTSGRGTGELFF.

The V gene is TRBV29-1, the J gene TRBJ1-1; no definite D call. Deletions cut 4 bases from V and 1 base from J, with 7 bases between. The germline CDR1 and CDR2 sequences are SQVTM and ANQGSEA. The CDR3 has 12 amino acids. The CDR3 is CSVVVPNTEAFF. CDR3 in DNA: TGCAGCGTTGTCGTCCCGAACACTGAAGCTTTCTTT.

The chain employs TRBV14 and TRBJ2-1, with 8 nucleotides matching TRBD2. The CDR3 runs to 14 residues. Germline V lookup: CDR1 SGHDN, CDR2 FVKESK. With 3 bases clipped from V and 4 bases from J, the junction kept 2 bases outside the gene matches. Here the CDR3 DNA reads TGTGCCAGCAGCCAGATAGCGGGATACAATGAGCAGTTCTTC. It codes for CASSQIAGYNEQFF.